Listed here are 7 T cell receptor beta chains from one sample, sequenced in a study of cytomegalovirus exposure and HLA in healthy donors. Measured with immunoSEQ multiplex PCR; TCRdb has only the in-frame clones, and not every one. The sample has approximately 300,000 clones, 87% seen once. Sequenced input: PBMCs. Source of these receptors: a woman younger than 45 in good health and CMV-seropositive.

The chain combines TRBV6-5 with TRBJ2-7, with 9 nucleotides matching TRBD2. V gave up 5 bases and J gave up 7 bases; unmatched junction bases: 9. The CDR3 runs 14 residues. CDR1 MNHEY and CDR2 SVGAGI come from the germline V gene. The CDR3 DNA is TGTGCCAGCAGTCCCCTAGCGGGGTCTAAGGAGCAGTACTTC. Its protein product is CASSPLAGSKEQYF.

CDR3 region: CSVVRQGNTDTQYF. DNA of the CDR3: TGCAGCGTTGTGAGGCAGGGGAACACAGATACGCAGTATTTT. The chain combines TRBV29-1 with TRBJ2-3, with D perhaps matching TRBD1 (6 bases). This CDR3 region has 14 residues. Germline-derived CDR1 and CDR2 are SQVTM and ANQGSEA. Trimming shortened V by 4 bases and J by 2 bases, and 13 bases separated the two germline ends.

V usage is TRBV30 and J usage is TRBJ1-1; D gene unclear. This CDR3 spans 12 amino acids. V lost 2 bases and J lost 0, with 4 bases in between. CDR1 and CDR2 from the germline V gene are GTSNPN and SVGIG (reference sequence). The CDR3 DNA sequence: TGTGCCTGGAGTAGGGTGAACACTGAAGCTTTCTTT. Its translation is CAWSRVNTEAFF. The full variable domain, in which reference TRBV30 and TRBJ1-1 provide the parts outside the CDR3, is SQTIHQWPATLVQPVGSPLSLECTVEGTSNPNLYWYRQAAGRGLQLLFYSVGIGQISSEVPQNLSASRPQDRQFILSSKKLLLSDSGFYLCAWSRVNTEAFFGQGTRLTVV.

The rearrangement uses TRBV5-6 and TRBJ2-5, with D unclear. CDR1 is SGHDT and CDR2 is YYEEEE in the germline V gene. The CDR3 consists of 14 residues. Trimming removed 5 bases from V and 5 bases from J, with 16 bases in between. CDR3 protein: CASSPWRYEETQYF. In nucleotides, the CDR3 is TGTGCCAGCAGTCCTTGGCGGTACGAGGAGACCCAGTACTTC.

Notes on this clone: Other DNA sequences in this sample translate to the same CDR3. The rearrangement joins TRBV7-6 to TRBJ1-1; D possibly corresponds to TRBD1 (5 bases). Germline CDR1 reads SGHVS; CDR2 reads FNYEAQ. Trimming left V 5 bases short and J 1 base short, with 8 bases between. CDR3 length: 13 residues. This CDR3 reads CASSLGQNTEAFF. In DNA, the CDR3 is TGTGCCAGCAGCCTCGGACAGAACACTGAAGCTTTCTTT. The whole variable domain, remainder taken from reference TRBV7-6 and TRBJ1-1, is GAGVSQSPRYKVTKRGQDVALRCDPISGHVSLYWYRQALGQGPEFLTYFNYEAQQDKSGLPNDRFSAERPEGSISTLTIQRTEQRDSAMYRCASSLGQNTEAFFGQGTRLTVV.

V and J are TRBV29-1 and TRBJ1-5, with D possibly being TRBD1 (6 bases). The germline V gene encodes CDR1 SQVTM and CDR2 ANQGSEA. V shed 3 bases and J shed 2 bases, with 8 bases lying between them. This CDR3 comprises 13 residues. The CDR3 protein is CSVDTGRNQPQHF. CDR3 DNA: TGCAGCGTTGATACAGGGCGCAATCAGCCCCAGCATTTT.

V usage is TRBV7-8 and J usage is TRBJ2-7; possibly TRBD1 or TRBD2 for D (6 bases each). Germline values: CDR1 SGHVS, CDR2 FQNEAQ. This CDR3 comprises 16 residues. Trimming took off 7 bases at V and 2 bases at J, with 21 bases between the two ends. This CDR3 reads CASTIGGIGGTYEQYF. The CDR3 nucleotides read TGTGCCAGCACCATAGGAGGAATCGGGGGCACCTACGAGCAGTACTTC.